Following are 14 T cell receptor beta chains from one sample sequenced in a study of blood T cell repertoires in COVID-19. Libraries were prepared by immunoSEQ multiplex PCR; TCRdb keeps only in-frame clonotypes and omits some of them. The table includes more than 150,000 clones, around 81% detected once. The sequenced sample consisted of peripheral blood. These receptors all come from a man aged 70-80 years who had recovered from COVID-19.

The CDR3 DNA follows: TGTGCCAGCAGCTTCTTAGCGGCCCAGGGCTACAATGAGCAGTTCTTC. Translating gives CASSFLAAQGYNEQFF. The J gene is TRBJ2-1, the V gene TRBV7-8; D perhaps matches TRBD2 (6 bases). The V end lost 3 bases, the J end lost 3 bases, and 15 bases lay between the germline ends. The V gene's germline CDR1 is SGHVS and CDR2 FQNEAQ. The CDR3 totals 16 residues.

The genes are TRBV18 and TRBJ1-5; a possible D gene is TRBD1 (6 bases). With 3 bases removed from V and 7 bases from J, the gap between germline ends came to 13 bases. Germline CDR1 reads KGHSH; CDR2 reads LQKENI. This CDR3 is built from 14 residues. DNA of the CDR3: TGTGCCAGCTCACCGGGACACGACCCACAGCCCCAGCATTTT. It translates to CASSPGHDPQPQHF.

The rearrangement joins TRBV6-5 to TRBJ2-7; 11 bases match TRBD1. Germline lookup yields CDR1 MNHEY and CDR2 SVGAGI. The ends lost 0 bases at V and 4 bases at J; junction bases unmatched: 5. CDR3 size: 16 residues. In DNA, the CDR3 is TGTGCCAGCAGTTACTCGTGGACAGGGGGCACATACGAGCAGTACTTC. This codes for CASSYSWTGGTYEQYF.

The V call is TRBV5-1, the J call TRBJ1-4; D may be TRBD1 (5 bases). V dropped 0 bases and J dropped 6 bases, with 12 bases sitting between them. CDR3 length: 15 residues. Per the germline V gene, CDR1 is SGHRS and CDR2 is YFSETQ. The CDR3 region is CASSLAGRADEKLFF. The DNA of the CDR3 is TGCGCCAGCAGCTTGGCAGGCAGGGCGGATGAAAAACTGTTTTTT.

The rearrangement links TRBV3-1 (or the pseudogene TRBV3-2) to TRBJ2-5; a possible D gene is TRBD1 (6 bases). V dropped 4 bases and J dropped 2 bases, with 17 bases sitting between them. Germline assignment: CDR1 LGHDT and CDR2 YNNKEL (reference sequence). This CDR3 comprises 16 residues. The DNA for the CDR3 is TGTGCCAGCAGCCCAGATTCGGGAAGGGGGCAAGAGACCCAGTACTTC. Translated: CASSPDSGRGQETQYF.

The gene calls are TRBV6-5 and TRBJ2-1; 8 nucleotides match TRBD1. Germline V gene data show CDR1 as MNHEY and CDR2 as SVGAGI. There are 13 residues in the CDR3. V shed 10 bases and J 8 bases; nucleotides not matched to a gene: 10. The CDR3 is CATPGQGSYEQFF. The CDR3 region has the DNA TGTGCCACCCCCGGACAGGGCAGCTATGAGCAGTTCTTC.

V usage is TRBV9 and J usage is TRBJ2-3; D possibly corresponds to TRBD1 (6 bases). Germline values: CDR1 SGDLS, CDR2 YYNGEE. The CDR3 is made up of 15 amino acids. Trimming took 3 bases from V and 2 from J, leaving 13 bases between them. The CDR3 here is CASSERQEYTDTQYF. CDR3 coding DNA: TGTGCCAGCAGCGAACGACAGGAATACACAGATACGCAGTATTTT.

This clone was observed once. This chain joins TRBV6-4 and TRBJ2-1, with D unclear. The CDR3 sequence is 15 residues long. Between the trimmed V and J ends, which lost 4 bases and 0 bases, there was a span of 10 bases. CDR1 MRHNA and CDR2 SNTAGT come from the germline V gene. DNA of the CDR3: TGTGCCAGCAGTGCCGATACTCTCTCCTACAATGAGCAGTTCTTC. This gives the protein CASSADTLSYNEQFF.

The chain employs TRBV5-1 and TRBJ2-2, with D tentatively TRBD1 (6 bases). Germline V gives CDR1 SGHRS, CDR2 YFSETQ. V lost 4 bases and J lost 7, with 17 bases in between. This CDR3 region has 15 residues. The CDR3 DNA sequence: TGCGCCAGCAGCCCCGAGGGGGAACCCCACGGGGAGCTGTTTTTT. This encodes CASSPEGEPHGELFF.

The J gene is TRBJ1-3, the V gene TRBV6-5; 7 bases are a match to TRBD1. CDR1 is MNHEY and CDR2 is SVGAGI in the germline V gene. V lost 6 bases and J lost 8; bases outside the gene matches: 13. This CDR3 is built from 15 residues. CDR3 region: CASRPRQGSLHTIYF. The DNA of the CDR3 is TGTGCCAGCAGACCACGACAGGGATCCCTCCACACCATATATTTT.

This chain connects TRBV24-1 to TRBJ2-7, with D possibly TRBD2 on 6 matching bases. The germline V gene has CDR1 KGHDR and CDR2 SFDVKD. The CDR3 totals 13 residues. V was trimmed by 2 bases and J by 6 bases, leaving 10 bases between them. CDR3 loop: CATSDSGSLEQYF. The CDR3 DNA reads TGTGCCACCAGTGATTCCGGGAGTCTCGAGCAGTACTTC.

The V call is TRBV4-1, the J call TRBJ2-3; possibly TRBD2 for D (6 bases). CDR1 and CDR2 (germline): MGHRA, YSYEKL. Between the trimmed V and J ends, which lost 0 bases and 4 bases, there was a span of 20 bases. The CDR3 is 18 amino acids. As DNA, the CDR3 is TGCGCCAGCAGCCAAGATATCGGACGGGGACCGGGGGCAGATACGCAGTATTTT. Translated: CASSQDIGRGPGADTQYF.

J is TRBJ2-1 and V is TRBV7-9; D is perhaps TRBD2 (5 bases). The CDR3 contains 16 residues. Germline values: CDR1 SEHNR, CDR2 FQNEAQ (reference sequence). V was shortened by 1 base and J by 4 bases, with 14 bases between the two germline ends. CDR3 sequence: CASSLGTAGLYNEQFF. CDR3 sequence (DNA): TGTGCCAGCAGCTTAGGTACAGCCGGACTTTACAATGAGCAGTTCTTC.

CDR3 DNA sequence: TGTGCCAGCAGCTTTATCTCGGAGGGGCAGGGAGAATACTTC. Its protein product is CASSFISEGQGEYF. V gene TRBV11-2 combines with J gene TRBJ2-5; tentative D call: TRBD2 (6 bases). This CDR3 is 14 amino acids long. Germline assignment: CDR1 SGHAT and CDR2 FQNNGV. Trimming removed 3 bases from V and 14 bases from J, with 22 bases in between.